Sequencing of this TCR beta chain was carried out in a study of T-cell reconstitution after alpha-beta-depleted transplantation in children. General observations from the study: Diversity and T-cell counts at one year after transplant derived mostly from new T cells.

This clonotype was picked up many times. Its antigen remains unidentified. Unique molecular identifiers were incorporated when the TCRbeta library was constructed. TCRdb redid the calling of the PCR reads with MiXCR, one entry per CDR3 protein. The table lists a few hundred thousand distinct CDR3 sequences, 43% of them singletons. There are 16 residues in the CDR3. The V gene lost 2 bases and the J gene lost 4 bases, with 14 bases spanning the gap. Germline-derived CDR1 and CDR2 are SEHNR and FQNEAQ (reference sequence). Source: PBMCs, taken before TCRalphabeta/CD19-depleted stem cell transplant. This clonotype originated in a girl aged 2 to 9 with aplastic anemia, due to receive a stem cell transplant. The gene calls are TRBV7-9 and TRBJ2-2, with D perhaps assigned TRBD1 or TRBD2 (5 bases each). The chain's CDR3 is CASSLWGRRATGELFF. The CDR3 DNA sequence: TGTGCCAGCAGCTTATGGGGGAGACGCGCCACCGGGGAGCTGTTTTTT.